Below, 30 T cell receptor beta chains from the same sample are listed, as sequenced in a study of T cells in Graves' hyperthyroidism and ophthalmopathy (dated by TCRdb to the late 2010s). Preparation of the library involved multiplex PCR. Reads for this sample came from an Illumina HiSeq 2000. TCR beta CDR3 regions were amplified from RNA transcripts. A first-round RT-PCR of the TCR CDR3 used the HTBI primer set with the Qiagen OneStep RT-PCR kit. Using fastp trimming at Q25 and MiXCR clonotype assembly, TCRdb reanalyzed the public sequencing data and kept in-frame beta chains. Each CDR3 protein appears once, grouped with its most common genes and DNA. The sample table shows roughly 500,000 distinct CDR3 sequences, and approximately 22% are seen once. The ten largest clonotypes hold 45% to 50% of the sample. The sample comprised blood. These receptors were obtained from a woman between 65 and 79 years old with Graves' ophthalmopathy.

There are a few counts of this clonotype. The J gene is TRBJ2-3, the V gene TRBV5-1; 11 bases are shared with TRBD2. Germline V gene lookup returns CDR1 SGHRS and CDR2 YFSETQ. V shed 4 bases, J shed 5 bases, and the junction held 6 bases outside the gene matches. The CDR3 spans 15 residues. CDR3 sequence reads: CASSPGTSGVDTQYF. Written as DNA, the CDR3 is TGCGCCAGCAGCCCCGGGACTAGCGGAGTAGATACGCAGTATTTT.

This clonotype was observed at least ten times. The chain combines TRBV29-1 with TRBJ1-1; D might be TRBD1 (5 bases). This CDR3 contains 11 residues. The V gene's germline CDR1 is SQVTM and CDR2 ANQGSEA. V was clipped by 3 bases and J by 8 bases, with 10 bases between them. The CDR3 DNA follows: TGCAGCGTTGATGGGGGGACCGAAGCTTTCTTT. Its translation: CSVDGGTEAFF. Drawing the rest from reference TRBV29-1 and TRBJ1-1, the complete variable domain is SAVISQKPSRDICQRGTSLTIQCQVDSQVTMMFWYRQQPGQSLTLIATANQGSEATYESGFVIDKFPISRPNLTFSTLTVSNMSPEDSSIYLCSVDGGTEAFFGQGTRLTVV.

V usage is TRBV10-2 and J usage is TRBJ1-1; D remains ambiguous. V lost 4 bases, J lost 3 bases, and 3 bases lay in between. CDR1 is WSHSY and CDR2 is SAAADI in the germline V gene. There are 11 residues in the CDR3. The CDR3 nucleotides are TGCGCCAGCAGTGTTGACACTGAAGCTTTCTTT. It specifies CASSVDTEAFF.

The CDR3 bases are TGTGCCAGCAGCTTAGCTAGGGGTCGGGGCTACGAGCAGTACTTC. Its protein is CASSLARGRGYEQYF. The rearrangement joins TRBV7-2 to TRBJ2-7, with D perhaps given as TRBD1 or TRBD2 (5 bases each). Deletions cut 0 bases from V and 3 bases from J, with 12 bases between. Germline V lookup: CDR1 SGHTA, CDR2 FQGNSA. The length of the CDR3 is 15 residues.

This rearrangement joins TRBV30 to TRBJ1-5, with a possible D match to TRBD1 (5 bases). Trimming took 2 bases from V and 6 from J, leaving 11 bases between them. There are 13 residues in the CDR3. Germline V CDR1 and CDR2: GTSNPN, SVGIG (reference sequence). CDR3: CAWSLEGSQPQHF. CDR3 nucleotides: TGTGCCTGGAGTTTGGAGGGGAGTCAGCCCCAGCATTTT.

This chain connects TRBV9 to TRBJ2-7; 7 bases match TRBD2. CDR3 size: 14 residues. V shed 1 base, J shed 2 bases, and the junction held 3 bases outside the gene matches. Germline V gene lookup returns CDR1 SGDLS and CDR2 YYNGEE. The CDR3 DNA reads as TGTGCCAGCAGCGTAAGGGCGGGGGCCTACGAGCAGTACTTC. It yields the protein CASSVRAGAYEQYF. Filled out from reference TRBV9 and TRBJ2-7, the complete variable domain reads DSGVTQTPKHLITATGQRVTLRCSPRSGDLSVYWYQQSLDQGLQFLIQYYNGEERAKGNILERFSAQQFPDLHSELNLSSLELGDSALYFCASSVRAGAYEQYFGPGTRLTVT.

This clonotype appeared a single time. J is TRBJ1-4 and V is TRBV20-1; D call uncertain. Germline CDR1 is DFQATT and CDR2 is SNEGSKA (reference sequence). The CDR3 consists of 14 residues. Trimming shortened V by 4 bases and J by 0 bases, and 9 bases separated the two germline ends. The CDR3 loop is CSATQRSTNEKLFF. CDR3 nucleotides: TGCAGTGCTACACAGCGGTCAACTAATGAAAAACTGTTTTTT.

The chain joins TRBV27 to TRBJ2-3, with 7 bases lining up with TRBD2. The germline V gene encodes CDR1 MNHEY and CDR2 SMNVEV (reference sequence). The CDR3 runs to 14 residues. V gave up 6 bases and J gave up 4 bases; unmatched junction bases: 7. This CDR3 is CASSKRLAPDTQYF. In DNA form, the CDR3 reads TGTGCCAGCAGCAAGAGACTAGCTCCAGATACGCAGTATTTT.

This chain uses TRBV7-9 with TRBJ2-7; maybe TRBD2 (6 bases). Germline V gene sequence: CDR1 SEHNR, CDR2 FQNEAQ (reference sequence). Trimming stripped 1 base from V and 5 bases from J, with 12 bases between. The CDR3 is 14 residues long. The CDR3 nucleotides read TGTGCCAGCAGCTTAGGTGGGAGGAGAAACGAGCAGTACTTC. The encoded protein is CASSLGGRRNEQYF.

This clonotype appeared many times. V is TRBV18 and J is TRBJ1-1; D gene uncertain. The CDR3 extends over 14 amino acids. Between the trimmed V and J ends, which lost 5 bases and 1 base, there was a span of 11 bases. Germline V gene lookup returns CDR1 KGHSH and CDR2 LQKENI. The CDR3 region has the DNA TGTGCCAGCTCATCATACATGGGGAACACTGAAGCTTTCTTT. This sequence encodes CASSSYMGNTEAFF.

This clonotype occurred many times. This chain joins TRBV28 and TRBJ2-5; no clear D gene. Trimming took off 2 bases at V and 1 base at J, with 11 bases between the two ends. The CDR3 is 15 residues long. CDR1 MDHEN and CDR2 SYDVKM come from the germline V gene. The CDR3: CASSLDGSSQETQYF. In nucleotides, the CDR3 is TGTGCCAGCAGTTTAGATGGCAGCTCCCAAGAGACCCAGTACTTC. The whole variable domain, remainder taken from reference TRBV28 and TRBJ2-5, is DVKVTQSSRYLVKRTGEKVFLECVQDMDHENMFWYRQDPGLGLRLIYFSYDVKMKEKGDIPEGYSVSREKKERFSLILESASTNQTSMYLCASSLDGSSQETQYFGPGTRLLVL.

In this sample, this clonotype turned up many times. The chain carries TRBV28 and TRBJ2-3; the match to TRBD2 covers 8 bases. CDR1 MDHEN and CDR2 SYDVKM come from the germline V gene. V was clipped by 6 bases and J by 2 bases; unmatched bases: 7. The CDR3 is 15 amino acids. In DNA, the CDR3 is TGTGCCAGCAGACCTAGCGGGTGGGTCACAGATACGCAGTATTTT. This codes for CASRPSGWVTDTQYF. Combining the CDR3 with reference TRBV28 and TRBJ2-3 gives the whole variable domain DVKVTQSSRYLVKRTGEKVFLECVQDMDHENMFWYRQDPGLGLRLIYFSYDVKMKEKGDIPEGYSVSREKKERFSLILESASTNQTSMYLCASRPSGWVTDTQYFGPGTRLTVL.

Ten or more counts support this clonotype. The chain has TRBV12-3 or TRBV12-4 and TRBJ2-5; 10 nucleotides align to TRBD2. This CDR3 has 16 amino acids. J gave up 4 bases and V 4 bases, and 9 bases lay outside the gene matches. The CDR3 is CASSSEREGFGETQYF. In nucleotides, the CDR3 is TGTGCCAGCAGTTCAGAGCGGGAGGGTTTTGGAGAGACCCAGTACTTC.

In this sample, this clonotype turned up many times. The CDR3 region is CSVVPTGDLRGYTF. CDR3 sequence (DNA): TGCAGCGTTGTTCCCACAGGGGACCTTCGCGGCTACACCTTC. This sequence joins TRBV29-1 and TRBJ1-2; TRBD1 matches 7 bases. CDR1 and CDR2 from the germline V gene are SQVTM and ANQGSEA. There are 14 residues in the CDR3. The V segment lost 4 bases and the J segment 8 bases; nucleotides outside the gene matches: 13.

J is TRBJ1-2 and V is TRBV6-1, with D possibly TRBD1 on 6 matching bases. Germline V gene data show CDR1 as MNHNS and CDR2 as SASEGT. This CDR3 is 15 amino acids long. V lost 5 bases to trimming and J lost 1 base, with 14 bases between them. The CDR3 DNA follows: TGTGCCAGCAGTTCCTTCAGGGGTGTTAACTATGGCTACACCTTC. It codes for CASSSFRGVNYGYTF.

The CDR3 here is CASRERDRGGEQFF. DNA of the CDR3: TGCGCCAGCAGAGAACGGGACAGGGGTGGTGAGCAGTTCTTC. This rearrangement joins TRBV10-1 to TRBJ2-1; 10 bases line up with TRBD1. CDR1 and CDR2 from the germline V gene are WNHNN and SYGVQD (reference sequence). V lost 6 bases to trimming and J lost 9 bases; unmatched junction nucleotides: 8. The CDR3 is made up of 14 amino acids.

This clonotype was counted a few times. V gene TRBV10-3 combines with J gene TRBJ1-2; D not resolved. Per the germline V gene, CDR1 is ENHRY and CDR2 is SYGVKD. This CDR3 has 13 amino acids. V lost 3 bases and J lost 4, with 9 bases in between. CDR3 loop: CAISDEGSYGYTF. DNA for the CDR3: TGTGCCATCAGTGACGAGGGCAGCTATGGCTACACCTTC.

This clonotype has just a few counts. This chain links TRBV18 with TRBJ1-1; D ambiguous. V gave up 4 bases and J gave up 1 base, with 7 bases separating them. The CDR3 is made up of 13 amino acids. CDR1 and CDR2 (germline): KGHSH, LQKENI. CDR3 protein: CASSLHKNTEAFF. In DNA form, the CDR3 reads TGTGCCAGCTCACTCCACAAGAACACTGAAGCTTTCTTT.

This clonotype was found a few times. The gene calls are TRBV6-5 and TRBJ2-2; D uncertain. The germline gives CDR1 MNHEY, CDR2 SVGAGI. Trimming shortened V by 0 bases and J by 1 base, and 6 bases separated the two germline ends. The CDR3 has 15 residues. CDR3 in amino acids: CASSYSRKNTGELFF. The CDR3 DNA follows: TGTGCCAGCAGTTACTCGAGGAAGAACACCGGGGAGCTGTTTTTT.

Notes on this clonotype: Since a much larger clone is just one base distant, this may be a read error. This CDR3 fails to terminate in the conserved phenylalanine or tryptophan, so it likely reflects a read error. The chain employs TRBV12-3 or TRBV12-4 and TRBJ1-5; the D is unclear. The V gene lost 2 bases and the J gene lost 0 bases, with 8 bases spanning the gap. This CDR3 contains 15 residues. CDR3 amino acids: CASSLPGASNQPQHS. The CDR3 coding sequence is TGTGCCAGCAGTTTACCGGGAGCTAGCAATCAGCCCCAGCATTCT.

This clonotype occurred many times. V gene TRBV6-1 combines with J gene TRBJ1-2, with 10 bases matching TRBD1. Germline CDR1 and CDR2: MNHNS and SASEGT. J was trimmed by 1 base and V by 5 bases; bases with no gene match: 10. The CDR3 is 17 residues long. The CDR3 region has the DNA TGTGCCAGCAGTCGACGCGGGACAGGGGTTATTAACTATGGCTACACCTTC. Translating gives CASSRRGTGVINYGYTF.

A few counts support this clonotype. CDR3 coding DNA: TGTGCCAGCAGCCAAGTCGGCACATCAAGGGAGACCCAGTACTTC. Protein sequence: CASSQVGTSRETQYF. V gene TRBV4-2 combines with J gene TRBJ2-5, with no clear D. V was clipped by 1 base and J by 5 bases, with 14 bases between them. The CDR3 extends over 15 amino acids. Germline-derived CDR1 and CDR2 are LGHNA and YNFKEQ.

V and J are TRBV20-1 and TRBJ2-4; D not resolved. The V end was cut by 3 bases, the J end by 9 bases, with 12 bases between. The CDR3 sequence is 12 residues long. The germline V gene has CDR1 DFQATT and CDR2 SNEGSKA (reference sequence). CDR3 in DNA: TGCAGTGCTAGTCGGTCCCAGGTCATTCAGTACTTC. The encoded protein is CSASRSQVIQYF.

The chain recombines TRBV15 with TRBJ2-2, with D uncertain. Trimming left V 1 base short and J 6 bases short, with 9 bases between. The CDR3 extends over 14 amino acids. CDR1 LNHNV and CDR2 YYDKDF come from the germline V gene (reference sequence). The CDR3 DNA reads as TGTGCCACCAGCAGAGGGGGATCTGCCGGGGAGCTGTTTTTT. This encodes CATSRGGSAGELFF. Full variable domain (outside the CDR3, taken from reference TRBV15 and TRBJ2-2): DAMVIQNPRYQVTQFGKPVTLSCSQTLNHNVMYWYQQKSSQAPKLLFHYYDKDFNNEADTPDNFQSRRPNTSFCFLDIRSPGLGDTAMYLCATSRGGSAGELFFGEGSRLTVL.

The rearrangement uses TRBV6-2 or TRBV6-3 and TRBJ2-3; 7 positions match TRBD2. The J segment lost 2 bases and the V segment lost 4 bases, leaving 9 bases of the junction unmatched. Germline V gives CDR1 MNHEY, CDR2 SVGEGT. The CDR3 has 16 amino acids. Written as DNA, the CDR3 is TGTGCCAGCAGTTGGAGGGGCGGGAGAACCACAGATACGCAGTATTTT. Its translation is CASSWRGGRTTDTQYF.

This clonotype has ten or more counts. The DNA of the CDR3 is TGTGCCTGGAGTGTCGGTCTGGAGAGGGAAGCTTTCTTT. Its protein product is CAWSVGLEREAFF. The chain couples TRBV30 to TRBJ1-1; no firm D call. There are 13 residues in the CDR3. V lost 0 bases to trimming and J lost 8 bases, with 13 bases between them. Germline V gene sequence: CDR1 GTSNPN, CDR2 SVGIG (reference sequence).

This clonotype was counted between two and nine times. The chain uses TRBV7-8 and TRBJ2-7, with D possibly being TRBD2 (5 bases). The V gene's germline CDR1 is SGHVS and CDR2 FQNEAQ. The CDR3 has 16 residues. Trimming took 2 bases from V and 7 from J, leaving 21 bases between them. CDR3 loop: CASSLPTGLTPGEQYF. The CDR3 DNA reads TGTGCCAGCAGCTTACCCACCGGACTGACCCCTGGGGAGCAGTACTTC.

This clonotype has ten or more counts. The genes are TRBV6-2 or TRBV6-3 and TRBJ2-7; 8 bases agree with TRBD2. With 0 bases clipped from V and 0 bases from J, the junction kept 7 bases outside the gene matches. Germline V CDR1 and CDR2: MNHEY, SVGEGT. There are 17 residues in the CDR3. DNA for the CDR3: TGTGCCAGCAGTTACTCGGGCGGGAGGTCCCTCTCCTACGAGCAGTACTTC. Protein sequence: CASSYSGGRSLSYEQYF.

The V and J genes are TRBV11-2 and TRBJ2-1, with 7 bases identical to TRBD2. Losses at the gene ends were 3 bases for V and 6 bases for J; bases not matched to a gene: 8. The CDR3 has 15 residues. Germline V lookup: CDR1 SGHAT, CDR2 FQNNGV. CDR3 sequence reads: CASSLGRGRVNEQFF. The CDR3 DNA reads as TGTGCCAGCAGCTTGGGACGTGGGAGGGTCAATGAGCAGTTCTTC. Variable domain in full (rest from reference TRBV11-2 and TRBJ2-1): EAGVAQSPRYKIIEKRQSVAFWCNPISGHATLYWYQQILGQGPKLLIQFQNNGVVDDSQLPKDRFSAERLKGVDSTLKIQPAKLEDSAVYLCASSLGRGRVNEQFFGPGTRLTVL.

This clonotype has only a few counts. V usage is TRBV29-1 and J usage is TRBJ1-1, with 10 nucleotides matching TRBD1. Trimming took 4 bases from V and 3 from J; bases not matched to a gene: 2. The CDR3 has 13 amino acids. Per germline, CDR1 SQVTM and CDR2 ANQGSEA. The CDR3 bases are TGCAGCGTTGGGGACAGGGGCTACACTGAAGCTTTCTTT. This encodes CSVGDRGYTEAFF.